The subject of this entry is one TCR beta chain. This clone was counted only a few times. Its antigen remains undetermined. Per-base quality was not reported, and no clone a single base away is much larger than it. The data derive from a study of blood T cell repertoires in COVID-19 (dated by TCRdb to between 2020 and 2021). As for the study more broadly: Samples covering the acute and convalescent phases of COVID-19 were provided by collaborators in the United States, Italy and Spain. The material from the prospective study consisted of cDNA or gDNA derived from T cells, B-cell-depleted T cells, or PBMCs. Deeply sampled blood TCRbeta repertoires from subjects exposed to, actively infected with, or recovered from COVID-19 were included in the dataset. A freely available public database, intended as a resource for researchers studying the immune response to SARS-CoV-2, is where the repertoires were released. Samples came from the ongoing ImmuneRACE study (first 160 participants) plus 1,254 subjects from 6 global collaborators. A de-identified subject ID, COVID-19 status, age in years and sex were almost always included in the sample metadata. Where available, HLA class I and class II types were obtained from metadata supplied by the sample provider rather than from assay-based typing. What the work shows at the level of the full study, not this receptor alone: How much clinical and demographic metadata was included differed by source and by participant, and the metadata was provided uncurated.

The CDR3 starts with the cysteine, ends with the phenylalanine, and has 14 residues. Only the CDR3 DNA is retained, 42 bases long and in frame from the first base. CDR1 and CDR2, per the germline V gene, are MDHEN and SYDVKM. V and J are truncated by 3 bases and 0 bases respectively, leaving an intervening sequence of 8 bases. TCRbeta CDR3 regions were amplified from genomic DNA by means of the immunoSEQ Assay, a bias-controlled multiplex PCR. Per the authors' processing: The number of nucleated cells in each sample was estimated from the amplification of reference gene primers within the assay. To quantify the absolute abundance of each unique TCRbeta CDR3 rearrangement, sequence reads were collapsed and filtered. For each sample, productive Simpson clonality was calculated by taking the square root of Simpson's diversity index across productive rearrangements. Held by TCRdb, this immuneACCESS table contains in-frame sequences only and omits some clones. Under half of the omission traces to an unresolved V gene where checked; the cause of the rest is unknown. V and J calls and clone size are those listed in that table; D and trimming were worked out from the DNA. The sample table contains roughly 250,000 clones; only one count was recorded for 82% of them. The ten largest clones add up to about 5.3% of the sample.

The collaborating institutions used their own protocols to collect whole blood in K2EDTA tubes. For TCRbeta analysis, collaborators shipped samples in one of three forms: frozen whole blood, isolated PBMCs, or DNA extracted from either of those sample types. This TCR was sampled from a woman of 80 years or more with active or convalescent COVID-19. Recombination linked TRBV28 to TRBJ1-2; the best D guess is TRBD1, with 5 bases matching. Sequences were obtained from peripheral blood. The sequenced DNA: TGTGCCAGCAGTTTCGGGACTTCTAACTATGGCTACACCTTC. It specifies CASSFGTSNYGYTF.